The rows below give T cell receptor beta chains drawn from one sample of a study of blood T cell repertoires in COVID-19. Assay used: immunoSEQ multiplex PCR; TCRdb lists only in-frame clones, some missing. This table has tens of thousands of clones, 82% appearing once. Sequenced material: peripheral blood. The receptor source for this set is a woman in her sixties or seventies with acute or convalescent COVID-19. Both conserved end residues are part of each CDR3. The order of the fields is J gene, clone size, D gene, V gene, CDR3 DNA, CDR3 protein. The D gene is left open where the match is weak. The listing skips clone size in some rows; elsewhere it reads once, few, many or a size class.

J gene: TRBJ2-1; clone size: -; D gene: -; V gene: TRBV30; CDR3 DNA: TGTGCCTGGAGTGTACCGCGGGGCCGACCCTACAATGAGCAGTTCTTC; CDR3 protein: CAWSVPRGRPYNEQFF
J gene: TRBJ1-6; clone size: -; D gene: -; V gene: TRBV18; CDR3 DNA: TGTGCCAGCTCCGAACAGGGATCCGGAGGTAATTCACCCCTCCACTTT; CDR3 protein: CASSEQGSGGNSPLHF
J gene: TRBJ1-5; clone size: -; D gene: -; V gene: TRBV3-1/TRBV3-2; CDR3 DNA: TGTGCCAGCAGCCACTACAGGGAGTCGGGCGATCAGCCCCAGCATTTT; CDR3 protein: CASSHYRESGDQPQHF
J gene: TRBJ1-6; clone size: -; D gene: -; V gene: TRBV7-3; CDR3 DNA: TGTGCCAGCAGCAAGGGCAGGGGAGACTCACCCCTCCACTTT; CDR3 protein: CASSKGRGDSPLHF
J gene: TRBJ2-5; clone size: -; D gene: -; V gene: TRBV4-1; CDR3 DNA: TGCGCCAGCAGCCTGACCACCGGGGAGACCCAGTACTTC; CDR3 protein: CASSLTTGETQYF
J gene: TRBJ1-1; clone size: -; D gene: -; V gene: TRBV10-3; CDR3 DNA: TGTGCCATCAGTCTAAGCATGAACACTGAAGCTTTCTTT; CDR3 protein: CAISLSMNTEAFF
J gene: TRBJ2-7; clone size: -; D gene: -; V gene: TRBV3-1/TRBV3-2; CDR3 DNA: TGTGCCAGCAGCCAACTAGCCGGGACTTACGAGCAGTACTTC; CDR3 protein: CASSQLAGTYEQYF
J gene: TRBJ1-6; clone size: few; D gene: -; V gene: TRBV7-9; CDR3 DNA: TGTGCCAGCGGCAACCGGGGGAGGAATTCACCCCTCCACTTT; CDR3 protein: CASGNRGRNSPLHF
J gene: TRBJ2-7; clone size: -; D gene: -; V gene: TRBV6-5; CDR3 DNA: TGTGCCAGCTTAAAAGAGGGTTTATACGAGCAGTACTTC; CDR3 protein: CASLKEGLYEQYF
J gene: TRBJ1-1; clone size: -; D gene: TRBD1; V gene: TRBV2; CDR3 DNA: TGTGCCAGCATCCGGACAGGGCGAGACACTGAAGCTTTCTTT; CDR3 protein: CASIRTGRDTEAFF
J gene: TRBJ1-2; clone size: -; D gene: TRBD1; V gene: TRBV28; CDR3 DNA: TGTGCCAGCAGTTCCCACGGGACAGGGGGCGATTATGGCTACACCTTC; CDR3 protein: CASSSHGTGGDYGYTF
J gene: TRBJ1-6; clone size: once; D gene: TRBD1; V gene: TRBV7-9; CDR3 DNA: TGTGCCAGCAGCTTCACAGGGGGTAATTCACCCCTCCACTTT; CDR3 protein: CASSFTGGNSPLHF
J gene: TRBJ2-5; clone size: once; D gene: -; V gene: TRBV5-1; CDR3 DNA: TGCGCCAGCAGCTTGAAACAGGGCGTAGAGACCCAGTACTTC; CDR3 protein: CASSLKQGVETQYF
J gene: TRBJ2-1; clone size: -; D gene: TRBD1; V gene: TRBV10-3; CDR3 DNA: TGTGCCATCACCCCGGGACAGAAAGACAATGAGCAGTTCTTC; CDR3 protein: CAITPGQKDNEQFF
J gene: TRBJ2-3; clone size: few; D gene: -; V gene: TRBV7-7; CDR3 DNA: TGTGCTAGCATCCTCCCCACTAATACGCAGTATTTT; CDR3 protein: CASILPTNTQYF
J gene: TRBJ1-1; clone size: -; D gene: -; V gene: TRBV6-6; CDR3 DNA: TGTGCCAGCAGTTACTCCGGTGAAGCTTTCTTT; CDR3 protein: CASSYSGEAFF
J gene: TRBJ1-1; clone size: -; D gene: -; V gene: TRBV5-4; CDR3 DNA: TGTGCCAGCAGCTTGTTGGGGGGAGGGAACACTGAAGCTTTCTTT; CDR3 protein: CASSLLGGGNTEAFF
J gene: TRBJ2-6; clone size: -; D gene: TRBD2; V gene: TRBV19; CDR3 DNA: TGTGCCAGTAGTATAGGGCTATCTAGCGGGGGTTACTCTGGGGCCAACGTCCTGACTTTC; CDR3 protein: CASSIGLSSGGYSGANVLTF
J gene: TRBJ2-5; clone size: -; D gene: -; V gene: TRBV5-4; CDR3 DNA: TGTGCCAGCAGCTTACCCGGGGACCAAGAGACCCAGTACTTC; CDR3 protein: CASSLPGDQETQYF
J gene: TRBJ2-1; clone size: -; D gene: TRBD1; V gene: TRBV5-4; CDR3 DNA: TGTGCCAGCACCCACGGACAGGGGGGATTTTACAATGAGCAGTTCTTC; CDR3 protein: CASTHGQGGFYNEQFF
J gene: TRBJ1-1; clone size: -; D gene: -; V gene: TRBV9; CDR3 DNA: TGTGCCAGCAGCGTACGGGCAGGGGACACTGAAGCTTTCTTT; CDR3 protein: CASSVRAGDTEAFF
J gene: TRBJ2-7; clone size: -; D gene: TRBD1; V gene: TRBV5-5; CDR3 DNA: TGTGCCAGCAGCGCGACAGGGAGCTCCTACGAGCAGTACTTC; CDR3 protein: CASSATGSSYEQYF
J gene: TRBJ2-5; clone size: -; D gene: -; V gene: TRBV5-1; CDR3 DNA: TGCGCCAGCAGTACTTTCAGCGGAGAGGAGACCCAGTACTTC; CDR3 protein: CASSTFSGEETQYF
J gene: TRBJ2-5; clone size: -; D gene: TRBD2; V gene: TRBV9; CDR3 DNA: TGTGCCAGCAGCGTGGGACTACAAGAGACCCAGTACTTC; CDR3 protein: CASSVGLQETQYF
J gene: TRBJ1-3; clone size: -; D gene: -; V gene: TRBV7-3; CDR3 DNA: TGTGCCAGCAGCCTCATCGGGTCCTCTGGAAACACCATATATTTT; CDR3 protein: CASSLIGSSGNTIYF
J gene: TRBJ2-1; clone size: once; D gene: TRBD2; V gene: TRBV6-1; CDR3 DNA: TGTGCCAGCAGTGAATTTGCGGGAGAAGTGGGGAATGAGCAGTTCTTC; CDR3 protein: CASSEFAGEVGNEQFF
J gene: TRBJ2-5; clone size: -; D gene: TRBD2; V gene: TRBV3-1/TRBV3-2; CDR3 DNA: TGTGCCAGCAGCCAAGATACCGGACTAGGGGACCAGTACTTC; CDR3 protein: CASSQDTGLGDQYF